These 26 T cell receptor beta chains came from one sample sequenced in a study of technical replicates of blood from a few donors. The protocol was immunoSEQ multiplex PCR, while the TCRdb copy is restricted to in-frame clones and leaves out a portion. The sample yields about 93,000 clones, 95% seen once. Sequenced sample: T cells isolated from PBMCs. These receptors were collected from a human donor in good health.

The chain carries TRBV19 and TRBJ2-1; 10 bases fit TRBD2. J lost 0 bases, V lost 3 bases, and 5 bases had no gene match. CDR1 and CDR2 from the germline V gene are LNHDA and SQIVND (reference sequence). The CDR3 is made up of 17 amino acids. The CDR3 loop reads CASSIRSSGSSYNEQFF. The CDR3 bases are TGTGCCAGTAGTATCCGTTCTAGCGGGAGCTCCTACAATGAGCAGTTCTTC.

The CDR3 DNA reads TGTGCCAGCAGCGACACCCGGGAACGGGACAGGGGTATGACGCAGTATTTT. Protein: CASSDTRERDRGMTQYF. V is TRBV7-9 and J is TRBJ2-3, with 10 bases fitting TRBD1. This CDR3 spans 17 amino acids. CDR1 is SEHNR, CDR2 FQNEAQ, per germline (reference sequence). V trimming: 5 bases; J trimming: 9 bases; junction bases outside the gene matches: 17.

J is TRBJ1-2 and V is TRBV5-1, with TRBD1 matching 8 bases. CDR3 length equals 15 residues. V gave up 0 bases and J gave up 4 bases; unmatched junction bases: 5. In germline, CDR1 is SGHRS, CDR2 YFSETQ. CDR3: CASSLADRGGYGYTF. Here the CDR3 DNA reads TGCGCCAGCAGCTTGGCTGACAGGGGAGGCTATGGCTACACCTTC.

The rearrangement uses TRBV4-1 and TRBJ1-3; D uncertain. Germline V CDR1 and CDR2: MGHRA, YSYEKL. CDR3 length: 13 amino acids. Trimming stripped 1 base from V and 4 bases from J, with 5 bases between. The CDR3 spells CASSQVSGNTIYF. In DNA form, the CDR3 reads TGCGCCAGCAGCCAAGTAAGCGGAAACACCATATATTTT.

This sequence joins TRBV30 and TRBJ2-3; maybe TRBD2 (5 bases). The germline gives CDR1 GTSNPN, CDR2 SVGIG (reference sequence). Trimming stripped 1 base from V and 3 bases from J, with 11 bases between. The CDR3 consists of 14 residues. The DNA of the CDR3 is TGTGCCTGGAGTGCCCCGACGGGAACAGATACGCAGTATTTT. Protein sequence: CAWSAPTGTDTQYF.

The V and J genes are TRBV19 and TRBJ2-5; D perhaps matches TRBD1 (5 bases). CDR1 and CDR2 from the germline V gene are LNHDA and SQIVND (reference sequence). Trimming pared 3 bases from V and 1 base from J, leaving 6 bases between. The CDR3 extends over 13 amino acids. CDR3 DNA: TGTGCCAGTAGTATGGGGCCCCAAGAGACCCAGTACTTC. It translates to CASSMGPQETQYF.

The chain joins TRBV5-1 to TRBJ2-5; TRBD1 matches 11 bases. CDR1 and CDR2 from the germline V gene are SGHRS and YFSETQ. J lost 5 bases, V lost 0 bases, and 3 bases had no gene match. The CDR3 contains 15 residues. Written as DNA, the CDR3 is TGCGCCAGCAGCTTGGGGACAGGGGGCCAGGAGACCCAGTACTTC. As protein: CASSLGTGGQETQYF. Combining the CDR3 with reference TRBV5-1 and TRBJ2-5 gives the whole variable domain KAGVTQTPRYLIKTRGQQVTLSCSPISGHRSVSWYQQTPGQGLQFLFEYFSETQRNKGNFPGRFSGRQFSNSRSEMNVSTLELGDSALYLCASSLGTGGQETQYFGPGTRLLVL.

This chain uses TRBV6-5 with TRBJ1-2; D remains ambiguous. Germline loops: CDR1 MNHEY, CDR2 SVGAGI. The V end lost 0 bases, the J end lost 8 bases, and 10 bases lay between the germline ends. The CDR3 runs to 13 residues. In DNA, the CDR3 is TGTGCCAGCAGTTACTCGAGCCAAGAAGGCTACACCTTC. Its protein product is CASSYSSQEGYTF.

This chain links TRBV27 with TRBJ2-7; possible D gene TRBD1, 6 bases. Germline V gene lookup returns CDR1 MNHEY and CDR2 SMNVEV (reference sequence). The CDR3 is made up of 16 amino acids. V was trimmed by 4 bases and J by 2 bases, leaving 18 bases between them. The CDR3 protein is CASSSWGPAGPYEQYF. The CDR3 DNA sequence: TGTGCCAGCAGTTCGTGGGGGCCGGCTGGCCCCTACGAGCAGTACTTC.

V usage is TRBV28 and J usage is TRBJ2-6; TRBD2 agrees at 8 bases. The CDR3 is made up of 17 amino acids. CDR1 is MDHEN, CDR2 SYDVKM, per germline. The V and J ends lost 3 bases and 0 bases, in that order; junction bases with no gene match: 4. This CDR3 reads CASSFTGLGSGANVLTF. CDR3 DNA: TGTGCCAGCAGTTTTACGGGACTAGGCTCTGGGGCCAACGTCCTGACTTTC.

The rearrangement links TRBV7-9 to TRBJ1-4; D unresolved. The V and J ends lost 5 bases and 8 bases respectively, with 15 bases between them. CDR1 and CDR2 from the germline V gene are SEHNR and FQNEAQ (reference sequence). The CDR3 covers 14 residues. CDR3 loop: CASSQMMGGEKLFF. Here the CDR3 DNA reads TGTGCCAGCAGCCAAATGATGGGAGGCGAAAAACTGTTTTTT.

The V and J genes are TRBV12-5 and TRBJ2-5, with 10 positions matching TRBD2. V dropped 2 bases and J dropped 0; count of bases not matched to a gene: 18. Looked up from germline, CDR1 is LGHNT and CDR2 is FRNRAP. The CDR3 has 21 amino acids. CDR3 in DNA: TGTGCTAGTGGTTTGTATGTCGGGGGTGTGTCTAGCGGGAGAAACCAAGAGACCCAGTACTTC. This sequence encodes CASGLYVGGVSSGRNQETQYF.

This rearrangement joins TRBV5-5 to TRBJ2-1, with 9 bases aligning to TRBD2. Germline V gene sequence: CDR1 SGHKS, CDR2 YYEKEE (reference sequence). The CDR3 consists of 16 residues. The J segment lost 4 bases and the V segment lost 2 bases, leaving 7 bases of the junction unmatched. The CDR3 coding sequence is TGTGCCAGCAGCTTTGATCCTAGCGGGATTTACAATGAGCAGTTCTTC. This encodes CASSFDPSGIYNEQFF.

The chain carries TRBV7-2 and TRBJ1-2; 9 bases fit TRBD1. V shed 5 bases, J shed 3 bases, and the junction held 1 base outside the gene matches. Germline-derived CDR1 and CDR2 are SGHTA and FQGNSA. This CDR3 has 13 residues. CDR3 in amino acids: CASSRQGDYGYTF. In DNA, the CDR3 is TGTGCCAGCAGCCGACAGGGGGACTATGGCTACACCTTC.

The rearrangement joins TRBV7-3 to TRBJ2-1, with 11 bases lining up with TRBD2. V lost 5 bases, J lost 8 bases, and 14 bases stayed unmatched. CDR3 size: 17 residues. Germline CDR1 SGHTA, CDR2 FQGTGA. CDR3 bases: TGTGCCAGCAGCGCCGGGACTAGCGGTACCCGTGGCGATGAGCAGTTCTTC. As protein: CASSAGTSGTRGDEQFF.

The V and J genes are TRBV10-1 and TRBJ2-2; 8 nucleotides align to TRBD1. The CDR3 runs to 12 residues. From germline, CDR1 is WNHNN and CDR2 SYGVQD (reference sequence). The junction had 1 base not matched to a gene; V was cut back by 6 bases and J by 7 bases. The CDR3, as DNA: TGCGCCAGCAGCAGGGGGCACGGGGAGCTGTTTTTT. It codes for CASSRGHGELFF.

This chain connects TRBV13 to TRBJ2-7; D is perhaps TRBD2 (6 bases). V lost 3 bases and J lost 7, with 7 bases in between. Germline V gene sequence: CDR1 PRHDT, CDR2 FYEKMQ (reference sequence). The length of the CDR3 is 11 residues. The CDR3 nucleotides are TGTGCCAGCAGCTTTGGGGGGGAGCAGTACTTC. This sequence encodes CASSFGGEQYF.

V is TRBV6-5 and J is TRBJ2-1; weak D call: TRBD1 (6 bases). Germline V gene lookup returns CDR1 MNHEY and CDR2 SVGAGI. V shed 0 bases and J shed 4 bases, with 10 bases lying between them. CDR3 length: 15 residues. The CDR3 loop reads CASSYSIQGYNEQFF. In DNA form, the CDR3 reads TGTGCCAGCAGTTACTCGATACAGGGTTACAATGAGCAGTTCTTC.

The chain links TRBV4-1 to TRBJ2-5; 8 bases are a match to TRBD1. Unmatched junction bases numbered 0, after V lost 1 base and J lost 2 bases. This CDR3 is built from 14 residues. The germline V gene encodes CDR1 MGHRA and CDR2 YSYEKL. The CDR3 region has the DNA TGCGCCAGCAGCCAAGGGACAGGGCAAGAGACCCAGTACTTC. This encodes CASSQGTGQETQYF.

V usage is TRBV19 and J usage is TRBJ1-2; 7 positions agree with TRBD1. Germline V gives CDR1 LNHDA, CDR2 SQIVND (reference sequence). There are 15 residues in the CDR3. The ends lost 4 bases at V and 3 bases at J; junction bases unmatched: 8. The CDR3 bases are TGTGCCAGTAGTACAACAGGGGATTATGACTATGGCTACACCTTC. As protein: CASSTTGDYDYGYTF.

V usage is TRBV10-1 and J usage is TRBJ2-1, with D possibly TRBD2 on 6 matching bases. Germline loops: CDR1 WNHNN, CDR2 SYGVQD (reference sequence). V was trimmed by 8 bases and J by 8 bases, leaving 16 bases between them. The length of the CDR3 is 13 residues. CDR3 in amino acids: CASQPGEVHEQFF. The CDR3 bases are TGCGCCAGCCAGCCGGGAGAGGTCCATGAGCAGTTCTTC.

This chain connects TRBV2 to TRBJ2-2; TRBD1 is a possible D gene (6 bases). Germline-derived CDR1 and CDR2 are SNHLY and FYNNEI. The V and J ends lost 11 bases and 1 base respectively, with 14 bases between them. The CDR3 spans 14 residues. CDR3 sequence (DNA): TGTGCCGGAAAAGGGACATTGAACACCGGGGAGCTGTTTTTT. This translates into CAGKGTLNTGELFF.

J is TRBJ1-2 and V is TRBV13, with 9 bases that match TRBD1. CDR3 length equals 14 residues. The V and J ends lost 3 bases and 2 bases, in that order; junction bases with no gene match: 1. Germline V lookup: CDR1 PRHDT, CDR2 FYEKMQ (reference sequence). The CDR3 is CASSLGTGNYGYTF. The CDR3 nucleotides are TGTGCCAGCAGCTTGGGGACAGGGAACTATGGCTACACCTTC. The full variable domain, completed using reference TRBV13 and TRBJ1-2, is AAGVIQSPRHLIKEKRETATLKCYPIPRHDTVYWYQQGPGQDPQFLISFYEKMQSDKGSIPDRFSAQQFSDYHSELNMSSLELGDSALYFCASSLGTGNYGYTFGSGTRLTVV.

The V gene is TRBV28, the J gene TRBJ2-1, with TRBD2 as a possible D gene (7 bases). V lost 6 bases and J lost 9, with 21 bases in between. The germline CDR1 and CDR2 sequences are MDHEN and SYDVKM. The CDR3 is 15 amino acids. CDR3 loop: CASRRDFLAGAEQFF. DNA for the CDR3: TGTGCCAGCAGACGTGATTTCTTGGCGGGGGCTGAGCAGTTCTTC. The whole variable domain, filled in from reference TRBV28 and TRBJ2-1, reads DVKVTQSSRYLVKRTGEKVFLECVQDMDHENMFWYRQDPGLGLRLIYFSYDVKMKEKGDIPEGYSVSREKKERFSLILESASTNQTSMYLCASRRDFLAGAEQFFGPGTRLTVL.

This clone has only one observation. This rearrangement joins TRBV21-1 to TRBJ2-7; TRBD1, as called in the table, went unchecked against the DNA. TRBV21-1 is tagged as a pseudogene. The CDR3 spans 18 residues. The CDR3 nucleotides are TGTGCCAGCAGCTTTGAGGGACAGACCTTCAGAAAGGGGGACGAGCAGTACTTC. This encodes CASSFEGQTFRKGDEQYF.

The V call is TRBV29-1, the J call TRBJ2-2; TRBD2 agrees at 7 bases. CDR1 and CDR2 from the germline V gene are SQVTM and ANQGSEA. V shed 4 bases and J 4 bases; nucleotides not matched to a gene: 6. This CDR3 spans 14 amino acids. The chain's CDR3 is CSVGAGATTGELFF. The CDR3, as DNA: TGCAGCGTTGGCGCGGGAGCGACCACCGGGGAGCTGTTTTTT.